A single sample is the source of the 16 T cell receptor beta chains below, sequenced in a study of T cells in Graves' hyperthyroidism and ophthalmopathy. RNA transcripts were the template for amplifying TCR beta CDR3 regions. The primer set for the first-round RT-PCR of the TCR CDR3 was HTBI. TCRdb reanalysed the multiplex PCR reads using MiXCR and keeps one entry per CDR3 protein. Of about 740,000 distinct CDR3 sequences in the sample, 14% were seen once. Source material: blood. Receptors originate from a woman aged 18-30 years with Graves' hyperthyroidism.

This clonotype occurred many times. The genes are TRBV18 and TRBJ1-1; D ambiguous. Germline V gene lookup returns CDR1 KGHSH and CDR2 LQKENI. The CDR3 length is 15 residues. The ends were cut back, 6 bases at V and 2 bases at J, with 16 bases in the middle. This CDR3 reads CASSPLDGTNTEAFF. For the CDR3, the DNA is TGTGCCAGCTCGCCTCTGGACGGTACTAACACTGAAGCTTTCTTT.

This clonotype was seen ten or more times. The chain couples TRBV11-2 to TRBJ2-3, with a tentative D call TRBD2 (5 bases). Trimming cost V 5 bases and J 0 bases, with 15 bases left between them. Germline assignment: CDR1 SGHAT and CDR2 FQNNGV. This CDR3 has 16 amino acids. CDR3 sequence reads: CASSPSGGSSTDTQYF. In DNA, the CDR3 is TGTGCCAGCAGCCCCAGCGGCGGGTCTAGCACAGATACGCAGTATTTT. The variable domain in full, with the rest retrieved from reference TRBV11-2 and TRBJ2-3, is EAGVAQSPRYKIIEKRQSVAFWCNPISGHATLYWYQQILGQGPKLLIQFQNNGVVDDSQLPKDRFSAERLKGVDSTLKIQPAKLEDSAVYLCASSPSGGSSTDTQYFGPGTRLTVL.

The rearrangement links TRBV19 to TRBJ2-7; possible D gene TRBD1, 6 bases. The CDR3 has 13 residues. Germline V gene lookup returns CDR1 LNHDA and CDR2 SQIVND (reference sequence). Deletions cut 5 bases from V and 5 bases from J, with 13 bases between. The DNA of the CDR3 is TGTGCCAGTAGTCTTTCAGGGGACCACGAGCAGTACTTC. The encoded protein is CASSLSGDHEQYF.

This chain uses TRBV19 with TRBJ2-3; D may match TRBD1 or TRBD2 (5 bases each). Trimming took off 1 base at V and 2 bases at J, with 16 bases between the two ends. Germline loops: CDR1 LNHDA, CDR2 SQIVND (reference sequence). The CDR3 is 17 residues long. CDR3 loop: CASSIVRGSILTDTQYF. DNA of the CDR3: TGTGCCAGTAGTATAGTCCGGGGCTCGATACTCACAGATACGCAGTATTTT. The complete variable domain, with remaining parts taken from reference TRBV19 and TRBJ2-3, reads DGGITQSPKYLFRKEGQNVTLSCEQNLNHDAMYWYRQDPGQGLRLIYYSQIVNDFQKGDIAEGYSVSREKKESFPLTVTSAQKNPTAFYLCASSIVRGSILTDTQYFGPGTRLTVL.

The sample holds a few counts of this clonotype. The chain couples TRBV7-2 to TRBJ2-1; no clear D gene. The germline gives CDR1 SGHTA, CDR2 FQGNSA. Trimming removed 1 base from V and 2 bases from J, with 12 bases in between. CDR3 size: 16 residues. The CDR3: CASSLVPPWAYNEQFF. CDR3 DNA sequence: TGTGCCAGCAGCTTAGTCCCGCCTTGGGCCTACAATGAGCAGTTCTTC.

For the CDR3, the DNA is TGTGCCAGCAGCCCCCTCCTCGATTCTAGCGGCCAAGAGACCCAGTACTTC. The encoded protein is CASSPLLDSSGQETQYF. The rearrangement links TRBV3-1 to TRBJ2-5, with 7 bases aligning to TRBD2. J lost 1 base, V lost 4 bases, and 12 bases had no gene match. Germline-derived CDR1 and CDR2 are LGHDT and YNNKEL (reference sequence). CDR3 length: 17 amino acids.

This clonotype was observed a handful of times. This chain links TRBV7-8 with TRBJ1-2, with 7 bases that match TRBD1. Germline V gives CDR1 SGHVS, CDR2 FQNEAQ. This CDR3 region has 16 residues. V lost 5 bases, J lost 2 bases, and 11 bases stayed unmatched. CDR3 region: CASSPGRRTGNYGYTF. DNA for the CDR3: TGTGCCAGCAGCCCCGGGCGGCGGACAGGAAACTATGGCTACACCTTC. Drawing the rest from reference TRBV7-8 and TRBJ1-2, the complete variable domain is GAGVSQSPRYKVAKRGQDVALRCDPISGHVSLFWYQQALGQGPEFLTYFQNEAQLDKSGLPSDRFFAERPEGSVSTLKIQRTQQEDSAVYLCASSPGRRTGNYGYTFGSGTRLTVV.

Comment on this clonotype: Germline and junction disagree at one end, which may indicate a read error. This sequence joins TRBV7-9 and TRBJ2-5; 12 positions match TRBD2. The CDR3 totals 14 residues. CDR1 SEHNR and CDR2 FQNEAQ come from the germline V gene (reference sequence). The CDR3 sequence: CASSLGLAGAVADF. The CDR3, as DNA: TGTGCCAGCAGCTTAGGACTAGCGGGAGCCGTTGCGGACTTC.

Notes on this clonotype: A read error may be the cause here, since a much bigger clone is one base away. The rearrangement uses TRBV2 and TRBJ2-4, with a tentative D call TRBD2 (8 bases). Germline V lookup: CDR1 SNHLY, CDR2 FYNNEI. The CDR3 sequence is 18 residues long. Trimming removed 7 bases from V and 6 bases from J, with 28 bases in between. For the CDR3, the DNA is TGTGCCAGCATCCGGGACAGCTCCTTAGCGGGAAAGCGAAACATTCAGTACTTC. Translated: CASIRDSSLAGKRNIQYF.

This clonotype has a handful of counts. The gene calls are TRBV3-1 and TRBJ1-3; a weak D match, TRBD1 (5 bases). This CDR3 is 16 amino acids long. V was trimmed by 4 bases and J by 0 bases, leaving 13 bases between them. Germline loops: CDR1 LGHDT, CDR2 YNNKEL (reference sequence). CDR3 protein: CASSPGLTNSGNTIYF. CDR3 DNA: TGTGCCAGCAGCCCGGGACTCACGAACTCTGGAAACACCATATATTTT.

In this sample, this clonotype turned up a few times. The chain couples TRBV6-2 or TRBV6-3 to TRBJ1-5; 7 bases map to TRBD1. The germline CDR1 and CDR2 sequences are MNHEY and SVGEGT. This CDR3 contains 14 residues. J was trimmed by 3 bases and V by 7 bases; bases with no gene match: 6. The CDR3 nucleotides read TGTGCCAGCATTCCAGGGGGGTACAATCAGCCCCAGCATTTT. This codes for CASIPGGYNQPQHF.

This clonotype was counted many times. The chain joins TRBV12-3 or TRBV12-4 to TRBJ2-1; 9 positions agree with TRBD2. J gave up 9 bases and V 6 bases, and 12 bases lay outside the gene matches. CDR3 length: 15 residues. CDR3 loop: CASSRMTSGVREQFF. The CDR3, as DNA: TGTGCCAGCAGCCGAATGACTAGCGGAGTCCGTGAGCAGTTCTTC.

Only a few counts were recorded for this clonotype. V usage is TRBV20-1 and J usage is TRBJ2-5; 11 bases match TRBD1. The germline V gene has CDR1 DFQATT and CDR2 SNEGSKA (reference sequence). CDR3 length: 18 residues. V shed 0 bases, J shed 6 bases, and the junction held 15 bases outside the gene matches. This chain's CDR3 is CSAREIPRLDRGLQTQYF. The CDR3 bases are TGCAGTGCTAGAGAAATACCGAGGTTGGACAGGGGGCTGCAGACCCAGTACTTC.

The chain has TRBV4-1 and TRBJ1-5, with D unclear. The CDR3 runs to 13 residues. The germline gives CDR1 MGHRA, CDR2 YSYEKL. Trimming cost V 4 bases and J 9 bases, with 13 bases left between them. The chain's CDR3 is CASSPTQDWPQHF. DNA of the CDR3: TGCGCCAGCAGCCCGACTCAGGATTGGCCCCAGCATTTT.

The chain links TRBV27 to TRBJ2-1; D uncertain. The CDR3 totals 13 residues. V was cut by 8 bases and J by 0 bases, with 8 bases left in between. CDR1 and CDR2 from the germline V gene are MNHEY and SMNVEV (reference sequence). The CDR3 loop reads CASALVSYNEQFF. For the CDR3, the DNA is TGTGCCAGCGCTCTTGTCTCCTACAATGAGCAGTTCTTC.

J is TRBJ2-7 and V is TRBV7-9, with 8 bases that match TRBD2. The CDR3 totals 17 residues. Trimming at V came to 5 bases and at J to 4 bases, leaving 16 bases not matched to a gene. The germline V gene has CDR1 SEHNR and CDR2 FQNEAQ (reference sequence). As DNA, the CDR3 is TGTGCCAGCAGCCCCCTCATCTCAACTAGCGGACCTTACGAGCAGTACTTC. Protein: CASSPLISTSGPYEQYF.